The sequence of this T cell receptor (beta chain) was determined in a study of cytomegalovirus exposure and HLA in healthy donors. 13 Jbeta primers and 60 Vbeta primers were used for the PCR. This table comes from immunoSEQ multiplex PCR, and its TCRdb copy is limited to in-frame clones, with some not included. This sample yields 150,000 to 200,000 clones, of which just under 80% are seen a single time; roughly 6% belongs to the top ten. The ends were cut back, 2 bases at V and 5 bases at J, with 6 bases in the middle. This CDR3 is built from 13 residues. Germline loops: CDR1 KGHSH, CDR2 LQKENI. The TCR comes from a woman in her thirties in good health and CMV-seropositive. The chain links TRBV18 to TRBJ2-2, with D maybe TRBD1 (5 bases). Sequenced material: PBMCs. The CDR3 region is CASSPDRTGELFF. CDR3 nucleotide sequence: TGTGCCAGCTCACCAGACAGAACCGGGGAGCTGTTTTTT.